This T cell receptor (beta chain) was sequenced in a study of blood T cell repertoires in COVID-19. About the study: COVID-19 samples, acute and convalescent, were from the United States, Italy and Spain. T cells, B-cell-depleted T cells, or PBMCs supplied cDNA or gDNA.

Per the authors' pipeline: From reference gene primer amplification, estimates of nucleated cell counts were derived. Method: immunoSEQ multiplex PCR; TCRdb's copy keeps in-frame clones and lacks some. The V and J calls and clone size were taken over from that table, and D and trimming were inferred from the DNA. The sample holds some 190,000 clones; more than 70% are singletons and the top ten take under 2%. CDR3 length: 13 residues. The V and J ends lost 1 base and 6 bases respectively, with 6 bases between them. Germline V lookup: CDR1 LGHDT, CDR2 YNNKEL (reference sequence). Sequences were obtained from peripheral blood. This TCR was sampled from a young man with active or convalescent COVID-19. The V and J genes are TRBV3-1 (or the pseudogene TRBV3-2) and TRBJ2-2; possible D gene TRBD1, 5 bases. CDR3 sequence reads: CASSQAGSGELFF. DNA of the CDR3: TGTGCCAGCAGCCAAGCAGGGTCCGGGGAGCTGTTTTTT.